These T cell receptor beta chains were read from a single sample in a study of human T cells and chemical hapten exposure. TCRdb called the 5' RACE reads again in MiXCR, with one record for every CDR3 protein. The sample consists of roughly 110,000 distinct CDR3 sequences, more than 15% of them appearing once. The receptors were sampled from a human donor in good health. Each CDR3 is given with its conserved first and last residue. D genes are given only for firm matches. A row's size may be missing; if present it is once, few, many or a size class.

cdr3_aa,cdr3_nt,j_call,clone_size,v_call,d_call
CASSHQAVAGGQNIQYF,TGTGCCAGCAGCCATCAGGCGGTAGCGGGAGGGCAAAACATTCAGTACTTC,TRBJ2-4,few,TRBV5-4,TRBD2
CASSLWKDGELFF,TGTGCCAGCAGTTTATGGAAAGACGGGGAGCTGTTTTTT,TRBJ2-2,.,TRBV27,.
CASSPDHSISGNTIYF,TGTGCCAGCTCACCGGACCACTCCATCTCTGGAAACACCATATATTTT,TRBJ1-3,.,TRBV18,.
CAWSVQSGSTDTQYF,TGTGCCTGGAGTGTACAGAGCGGTAGCACAGATACGCAGTATTTT,TRBJ2-3,.,TRBV30,.
CASSVRGANTGELFF,TGTGCCAGCAGCGTACGAGGGGCGAACACCGGGGAGCTGTTTTTT,TRBJ2-2,.,TRBV9,.
CSARGGQTLEGEQYF,TGCAGTGCTAGAGGGGGACAGACCCTCGAGGGTGAGCAGTACTTC,TRBJ2-7,.,TRBV20-1,TRBD1
CASRAGGAGETQYF,TGCGCCAGCCGAGCAGGGGGCGCGGGAGAGACCCAGTACTTC,TRBJ2-5,few,TRBV5-1,TRBD1
CASSLGQGGKNIQYF,TGTGCCAGCAGCTTAGGACAGGGGGGCAAAAACATTCAGTACTTC,TRBJ2-4,.,TRBV11-2,TRBD1
CASMDGNTEAFF,TGCGCCAGCATGGACGGGAACACTGAAGCTTTCTTT,TRBJ1-1,few,TRBV5-1,.
CASSFPLTGGNIQYF,TGTGCCAGCAGCTTCCCGTTAACGGGAGGAAACATTCAGTACTTC,TRBJ2-4,.,TRBV7-6,TRBD2
CATSLSNQPQHF,TGTGCCACCAGTCTCAGCAATCAGCCCCAGCATTTT,TRBJ1-5,.,TRBV24-1,.
CASSLRLAGEDMTDTQYF,TGTGCCAGCAGCCTTCGACTAGCGGGAGAGGATATGACAGATACGCAGTATTTT,TRBJ2-3,few,TRBV9,TRBD2
CASSPGAIAGFANTGELFF,TGCGCCAGCAGCCCCGGAGCCATTGCGGGCTTCGCGAACACCGGGGAGCTGTTTTTT,TRBJ2-2,few,TRBV4-1,.
CASNLAGGEYEQYF,TGCGCCAGCAACCTAGCGGGAGGCGAGTACGAGCAGTACTTC,TRBJ2-7,.,TRBV5-1,TRBD2
CASSNRGLMETQYF,TGTGCCAGCAGCAACAGGGGGCTTATGGAGACCCAGTACTTC,TRBJ2-5,.,TRBV28,TRBD1